Presented here are 4 T cell receptor beta chains from one specimen sequenced in a study of OX40 agonist ivuxolimab in advanced cancers. Profiled with immunoSEQ multiplex PCR; TCRdb holds only in-frame clones, not every one. The data contain about 43,000 clones, 80% of them singletons. Specimen: CD4+ or CD8+ T cells sorted from blood, collected in a trial of the OX40 agonist ivuxolimab. Source of these receptors: an adult with an advanced solid tumor such as melanoma, head and neck, liver or kidney cancer.

This rearrangement joins TRBV18 to TRBJ1-5, with D unresolved. V lost 2 bases to trimming and J lost 4 bases, with 6 bases between them. The CDR3 is 13 residues long. The germline V gene has CDR1 KGHSH and CDR2 LQKENI. In DNA form, the CDR3 reads TGTGCCAGCTCACCAGGGCAAAATCAGCCCCAGCATTTT. It yields the protein CASSPGQNQPQHF.

This clone was seen once. V and J are TRBV10-3 and TRBJ2-7; D call uncertain. V lost 10 bases to trimming and J lost 3 bases, with 16 bases between them. Germline lookup yields CDR1 ENHRY and CDR2 SYGVKD. The length of the CDR3 is 13 residues. The CDR3 sequence is CATYNPSDYEQYF. CDR3 DNA: TGTGCCACGTACAACCCGAGTGACTACGAGCAGTACTTC.

This chain uses TRBV7-2 with TRBJ2-2; D not certain. The V end was cut by 5 bases, the J end by 6 bases, with 10 bases between. Germline CDR1 and CDR2: SGHTA and FQGNSA. The CDR3 spans 13 residues. The CDR3: CASSEGMAGELFF. CDR3 nucleotides: TGTGCCAGCAGCGAAGGAATGGCCGGGGAGCTGTTTTTT.

The chain couples TRBV6-1 to TRBJ2-5, with 12 bases identical to TRBD2. Trimming took 1 base from V and 4 from J; bases not matched to a gene: 7. CDR3 length: 17 residues. Germline assignment: CDR1 MNHNS and CDR2 SASEGT. The CDR3 region has the DNA TGTGCCAGCAGTGAAGGGACTAGCGGGATATCGGGAGAGACCCAGTACTTC. Its translation is CASSEGTSGISGETQYF.